This TCR beta chain was found in a study of blood T cell repertoires in COVID-19. The overall study: The United States, Italy and Spain supplied acute and convalescent COVID-19 samples.

The V and J ends lost 8 bases and 3 bases, in that order; junction bases with no gene match: 11. Germline assignment: CDR1 MNHEY and CDR2 SVGAGI. This CDR3 is 15 amino acids long. This table comes from immunoSEQ multiplex PCR, and its TCRdb copy is limited to in-frame clones, with some not included. The sample holds approximately 390,000 clones, around 87% seen once. The specimen sequenced was peripheral blood. The clonotype was recovered from a woman aged 55-75 years with COVID-19, enrolled during active disease. The chain has TRBV6-5 and TRBJ2-5; 8 bases agree with TRBD1. The CDR3 region is CASGSLGQGKETQYF. The CDR3 nucleotides read TGTGCCAGCGGAAGCCTCGGACAGGGAAAAGAGACCCAGTACTTC.